The T cell receptor (beta chain) described here comes from a study of neurological immune-mediated disorders. The cDNA was generated through 5'RACE incorporating 10-nucleotide random UMIs. TCRdb processed the 5' RACE reads anew with MiXCR; each CDR3 protein has one entry. The sample has some 48,000 distinct CDR3 sequences, 20% to 25% seen once. With 4 bases removed from V and 9 bases from J, the gap between germline ends came to 20 bases. Germline V gene data show CDR1 as SGHKS and CDR2 as YYEKEE (reference sequence). CDR3 length equals 15 residues. Specified time point: technical triplicate 3. Unsorted libraries were prepared from 2 million PBMCs held at -80 C.

This chain uses TRBV5-5 with TRBJ2-1; D possibly uses TRBD1 or TRBD2 (6 bases each). The specimen sequenced was PBMCs. The TCR was taken from a man aged 55 to 69 with HTLV-1-associated myelopathy (HAM/TSP). This chain's CDR3 is CASSPQGGLKIEQFF. In DNA form, the CDR3 reads TGTGCCAGCAGCCCACAAGGGGGACTTAAGATTGAGCAGTTCTTC.